Each of the 30 T cell receptor beta chains below was sequenced from the same sample in a study of post-analysis software for immune sequencing data. Regarding the study as a whole: Controls showed lower frequencies than patients for five TRBV segments, and TRBV5-6, TRBV5-1 and TRBV20-1 were among these.

Unique molecular identifiers featured in each of the TCR beta cDNA libraries. TCRdb called the PCR reads again in MiXCR, with one record for every CDR3 protein. The sample records 740,000 or so distinct CDR3 sequences, roughly 50% being singletons. These receptors are not linked to any known antigen. Sample: blood. These TCRs come from a girl under 18 with multiple sclerosis.

The V gene is TRBV7-6, the J gene TRBJ2-7, with D perhaps matching TRBD1 or TRBD2 (5 bases each). The ends were cut back, 4 bases at V and 5 bases at J, with 9 bases in the middle. Germline V gives CDR1 SGHVS, CDR2 FNYEAQ. This CDR3 contains 12 residues. The CDR3 bases are TGTGCCAGCAGCTCTCGGGGCCACGAGCAGTACTTC. The encoded protein is CASSSRGHEQYF.

V gene TRBV29-1 combines with J gene TRBJ1-2; possibly TRBD1 for D (5 bases). The CDR3 is 13 amino acids. Germline V gives CDR1 SQVTM, CDR2 ANQGSEA. V lost 6 bases and J lost 7, with 18 bases in between. DNA of the CDR3: TGCAGCGTGGGTACCTTGGGGGAACGTGGCTACACCTTC. This codes for CSVGTLGERGYTF.

This clonotype was seen just once. The chain carries TRBV6-5 and TRBJ1-1, with a tentative D call TRBD1 (5 bases). This CDR3 has 15 amino acids. CDR1 is MNHEY and CDR2 is SVGAGI in the germline V gene. V gave up 5 bases and J gave up 10 bases, with 23 bases separating them. CDR3 nucleotides: TGTGCCAGCAGTCAATCCAACCTTGGGGGGGTTCTAGCTTTCTTT. It is translated as CASSQSNLGGVLAFF.

In its sample, this clonotype was seen a few times. The J gene is TRBJ2-1, the V gene TRBV29-1; 9 bases are a match to TRBD2. V trimming: 6 bases; J trimming: 4 bases; junction bases outside the gene matches: 10. CDR3 length equals 15 residues. CDR1 and CDR2 from the germline V gene are SQVTM and ANQGSEA. The CDR3 region has the DNA TGCAGCGTCGCTGCGGGAGGGGGCCTATACAATGAGCAGTTCTTC. This gives the protein CSVAAGGGLYNEQFF.

CDR3 bases: TGTGCCAGCAGCTTATCTGGCGGGGGCAATTCACCCCTCCACTTT. It translates to CASSLSGGGNSPLHF. This chain uses TRBV7-3 with TRBJ1-6; D perhaps matches TRBD1 (6 bases). Germline values: CDR1 SGHTA, CDR2 FQGTGA. This CDR3 is 15 amino acids long. The ends were cut back, 2 bases at V and 7 bases at J, with 12 bases in the middle.

This clonotype was observed a handful of times. The gene calls are TRBV29-1 and TRBJ2-7; D is perhaps TRBD2 (6 bases). Trimming cost V 3 bases and J 2 bases, with 20 bases left between them. CDR3 length equals 16 residues. Germline CDR1 is SQVTM and CDR2 is ANQGSEA. The CDR3 here is CSVDKGLGSPPYEQYF. The CDR3 DNA sequence: TGCAGCGTTGATAAGGGACTGGGCAGTCCCCCCTACGAGCAGTACTTC.

The chain has TRBV5-1 and TRBJ2-7, with no clear D. The CDR3 consists of 16 residues. V lost 2 bases and J lost 0, with 15 bases in between. Germline CDR1 SGHRS, CDR2 YFSETQ. The CDR3 protein is CASSLRQIGVSYEQYF. The CDR3 DNA is TGCGCCAGCAGCTTACGACAAATTGGGGTCTCCTACGAGCAGTACTTC.

This clonotype was observed a few times. V gene TRBV29-1 combines with J gene TRBJ1-2; 8 bases agree with TRBD1. V shed 6 bases, J shed 8 bases, and the junction held 8 bases outside the gene matches. The CDR3 length is 12 residues. Germline V gene data show CDR1 as SQVTM and CDR2 as ANQGSEA. The CDR3 loop is CSVLTGDGGYTF. The CDR3 DNA reads TGCAGCGTGCTGACAGGGGACGGAGGCTACACCTTC.

The chain joins TRBV11-1 to TRBJ2-4, with 8 bases aligning to TRBD2. The DNA end is more similar to TRBJ2-7, so the J call may be wrong. The CDR3 extends over 14 amino acids. Germline lookup yields CDR1 SGHAT and CDR2 FQDESV (reference sequence). CDR3: CASSSSTSDYEQYF. As DNA, the CDR3 is TGTGCCAGCAGCTCCTCGACTAGCGACTACGAGCAGTACTTC.

This clonotype was detected once. This chain links TRBV12-3 or TRBV12-4 with TRBJ1-1, with 7 bases lining up with TRBD1. The CDR3 is made up of 15 amino acids. The V segment lost 4 bases and the J segment 1 base; nucleotides outside the gene matches: 6. CDR3 in DNA: TGTGCCAGCAGTTCAACCGGGACAGCGAACACTGAAGCTTTCTTT. It translates to CASSSTGTANTEAFF.

The chain links TRBV20-1 to TRBJ2-4; 8 bases are a match to TRBD2. CDR1 DFQATT and CDR2 SNEGSKA come from the germline V gene (reference sequence). The CDR3 sequence is 17 residues long. Trimming at V came to 0 bases and at J to 8 bases, leaving 15 bases not matched to a gene. As DNA, the CDR3 is TGCAGTGCTAGAGATCGCGGTGGAGCGGGAGTTGGAGACATTCAGTACTTC. Encoded protein: CSARDRGGAGVGDIQYF.

This sequence joins TRBV29-1 and TRBJ2-1; TRBD2 might be the D (5 bases). The DNA matches TRBJ2-7 better at its end, which makes the J call doubtful. The CDR3 loop spans 14 amino acids. Germline lookup yields CDR1 SQVTM and CDR2 ANQGSEA. The CDR3 loop reads CSVELSDSYNEQYF. CDR3 nucleotide sequence: TGCAGCGTTGAACTTAGCGACTCCTACAATGAGCAGTACTTC.

The V gene is TRBV2, the J gene TRBJ2-3, with TRBD1 identical over 9 bases. CDR1 and CDR2 from the germline V gene are SNHLY and FYNNEI. The CDR3 has 16 residues. The V segment lost 6 bases and the J segment 3 bases; nucleotides outside the gene matches: 10. This CDR3 is CASRQLPGQGTDTQYF. The CDR3 nucleotides read TGTGCCAGCAGACAACTCCCGGGACAGGGTACAGATACGCAGTATTTT.

The chain uses TRBV10-3 and TRBJ2-7; 9 nucleotides match TRBD2. CDR1 and CDR2 (germline): ENHRY, SYGVKD. Trimming removed 5 bases from V and 1 base from J; junction bases left unmatched: 6. The CDR3 sequence is 15 residues long. As DNA, the CDR3 is TGTGCCATCAGTCCGGGACTAGCTGAGTCCTACGAGCAGTACTTC. Protein product: CAISPGLAESYEQYF.

This sequence joins TRBV29-1 and TRBJ1-4, with D uncertain. The V gene lost 4 bases and the J gene lost 5 bases, with 11 bases spanning the gap. The CDR3 is made up of 13 amino acids. Per germline, CDR1 SQVTM and CDR2 ANQGSEA. Written as DNA, the CDR3 is TGCAGCGTTGGGCAGCTCCCAAATGAAAAACTGTTTTTT. Its translation: CSVGQLPNEKLFF.

The sample holds a few counts of this clonotype. The J gene is TRBJ2-3, the V gene TRBV20-1; no reliable D call. Germline CDR1 and CDR2: DFQATT and SNEGSKA (reference sequence). The CDR3 sequence is 12 residues long. The ends were cut back, 3 bases at V and 5 bases at J, with 9 bases in the middle. This CDR3 reads CSASRRRDTQYF. DNA of the CDR3: TGCAGTGCTAGCAGAAGGCGAGATACGCAGTATTTT.

This chain uses TRBV3-1 with TRBJ2-1; TRBD2 agrees at 8 bases. There are 15 residues in the CDR3. V lost 4 bases to trimming and J lost 5 bases; unmatched junction nucleotides: 7. Germline V gene lookup returns CDR1 LGHDT and CDR2 YNNKEL (reference sequence). The chain's CDR3 is CASSPSGSRNNEQFF. The DNA for the CDR3 is TGTGCCAGCAGCCCCAGCGGGAGTAGGAACAATGAGCAGTTCTTC.

This chain connects TRBV5-1 to TRBJ2-3; D may be TRBD1 (5 bases). CDR3 length: 15 residues. V dropped 2 bases and J dropped 4 bases, with 14 bases sitting between them. CDR1 and CDR2 (germline): SGHRS, YFSETQ. CDR3 nucleotide sequence: TGCGCCAGCAGCTTACAGGAACGGGTGGCAGATACGCAGTATTTT. Translated: CASSLQERVADTQYF.

The genes are TRBV7-9 and TRBJ2-1; the match to TRBD1 covers 9 bases. The CDR3 spans 15 residues. Germline V lookup: CDR1 SEHNR, CDR2 FQNEAQ (reference sequence). With 5 bases clipped from V and 3 bases from J, the junction kept 5 bases outside the gene matches. CDR3 in DNA: TGTGCCAGCAGCCGGACAGGGGCACTCTACAATGAGCAGTTCTTC. It translates to CASSRTGALYNEQFF.

This chain connects TRBV20-1 to TRBJ1-2, with D possibly TRBD1 on 5 matching bases. Germline-derived CDR1 and CDR2 are DFQATT and SNEGSKA (reference sequence). Trimming shortened V by 5 bases and J by 8 bases, and 18 bases separated the two germline ends. This CDR3 comprises 13 residues. The CDR3 DNA follows: TGCAGTGCTTCGCCGGGGGACCGACGCGGCTACACCTTC. This codes for CSASPGDRRGYTF.

This clonotype occurred a few times. The chain is built from TRBV19 and TRBJ2-1, with TRBD1 as a possible D gene (6 bases). Germline lookup yields CDR1 LNHDA and CDR2 SQIVND (reference sequence). Trimming removed 6 bases from V and 7 bases from J, with 10 bases in between. CDR3 length: 12 amino acids. The chain's CDR3 is CASRRTENEQFF. The CDR3 nucleotides read TGTGCCAGTAGGAGGACAGAAAATGAGCAGTTCTTC.

The rearrangement joins TRBV20-1 to TRBJ2-1; maybe TRBD1 (6 bases). V dropped 5 bases and J dropped 10 bases, with 24 bases sitting between them. Germline assignment: CDR1 DFQATT and CDR2 SNEGSKA (reference sequence). The CDR3 extends over 15 amino acids. The CDR3: CSAPKGGVDLGEQFF. Here the CDR3 DNA reads TGCAGTGCTCCCAAAGGGGGAGTGGATTTGGGAGAGCAGTTCTTC.

This clonotype appeared a single time. At one of its ends the junction is not consistent with the germline gene, which may arise from a read error. J is TRBJ2-5 and V is TRBV10-3, with 10 bases lining up with TRBD2. The DNA end lines up better with TRBJ2-7; the J call may be wrong. Germline CDR1 reads ENHRY; CDR2 reads SYGVKD. The CDR3 covers 13 residues. DNA for the CDR3: TGTGCCATCAGTCAGTCTAGCGGGAGCGAGCAGTACTTC. Translating it yields CAISQSSGSEQYF.

The chain couples TRBV29-1 to TRBJ1-1, with TRBD1 matching 7 bases. Per germline, CDR1 SQVTM and CDR2 ANQGSEA. The length of the CDR3 is 14 residues. Trimming cost V 1 base and J 7 bases; bases outside gene matches: 9. The CDR3 DNA reads TGCAGCGTTGAAGTGGGGGTTTACAGGGGTGAAGCTTTCTTT. This sequence encodes CSVEVGVYRGEAFF.

The V call is TRBV6-5, the J call TRBJ2-4, with D possibly being TRBD1 or TRBD2 (6 bases each). This CDR3 contains 17 residues. From germline, CDR1 is MNHEY and CDR2 SVGAGI. With 2 bases removed from V and 5 bases from J, the gap between germline ends came to 19 bases. DNA for the CDR3: TGTGCCAGCAGTTACCTGTCGGGGGCAGGAGGGGAAAACATTCAGTACTTC. This encodes CASSYLSGAGGENIQYF.

V gene TRBV5-1 combines with J gene TRBJ2-5, with D perhaps assigned TRBD1 or TRBD2 (5 bases each). The CDR3 has 15 amino acids. The V gene's germline CDR1 is SGHRS and CDR2 YFSETQ. Trimming removed 3 bases at V and 1 base at J, with 13 bases between. CDR3 DNA sequence: TGCGCCAGCAGCTCCGAGGGGTGGTTCCAAGAGACCCAGTACTTC. Protein: CASSSEGWFQETQYF.

The rearrangement links TRBV29-1 to TRBJ2-1; the D gene could be TRBD1 or TRBD2 (6 bases each). Germline V gene data show CDR1 as SQVTM and CDR2 as ANQGSEA. This CDR3 is built from 14 residues. The germline V and J ends were trimmed by 8 bases and 7 bases, with 21 bases remaining between them. CDR3 sequence reads: CSHDPRGRRNEQFF. In DNA, the CDR3 is TGCAGCCACGACCCACGGGGGCGTAGGAATGAGCAGTTCTTC.

V gene TRBV12-5 combines with J gene TRBJ2-7; 13 bases are shared with TRBD2. J was trimmed by 0 bases and V by 5 bases; bases with no gene match: 7. CDR1 is LGHNT and CDR2 is FRNRAP in the germline V gene. This CDR3 comprises 17 residues. In nucleotides, the CDR3 is TGTGCTAGTGGTCAGGGGACTAGCGGGACGTCCTCCTACGAGCAGTACTTC. Translation gives CASGQGTSGTSSYEQYF.

The chain combines TRBV27 with TRBJ2-7; D is perhaps TRBD1 (6 bases). This CDR3 region has 15 residues. V lost 8 bases and J lost 5, with 22 bases in between. Germline CDR1 is MNHEY and CDR2 is SMNVEV (reference sequence). The CDR3 sequence: CASGSPGQRPDEQYF. DNA of the CDR3: TGTGCCAGCGGTTCACCAGGACAGAGGCCCGACGAGCAGTACTTC.

The chain employs TRBV12-3 or TRBV12-4 and TRBJ1-5, with D unclear. CDR3 length: 15 residues. V was cut by 6 bases and J by 0 bases, with 12 bases left in between. For the CDR3, the DNA is TGTGCCAGCAGCCGGGAGACGGTTAGCAATCAGCCCCAGCATTTT. Translated: CASSRETVSNQPQHF.